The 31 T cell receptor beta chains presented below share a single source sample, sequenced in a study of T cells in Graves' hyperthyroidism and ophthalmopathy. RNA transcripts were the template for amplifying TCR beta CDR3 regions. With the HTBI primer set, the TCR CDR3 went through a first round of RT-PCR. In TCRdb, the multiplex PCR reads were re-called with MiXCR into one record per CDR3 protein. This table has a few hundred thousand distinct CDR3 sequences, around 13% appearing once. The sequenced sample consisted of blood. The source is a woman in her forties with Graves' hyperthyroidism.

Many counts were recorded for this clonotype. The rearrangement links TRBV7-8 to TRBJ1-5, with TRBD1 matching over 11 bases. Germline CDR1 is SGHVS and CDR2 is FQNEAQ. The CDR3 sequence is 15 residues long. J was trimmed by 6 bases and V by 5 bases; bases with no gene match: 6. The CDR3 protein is CASSPDRGLRQPQHF. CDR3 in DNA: TGTGCCAGCAGCCCGGACAGGGGGCTTCGTCAGCCCCAGCATTTT.

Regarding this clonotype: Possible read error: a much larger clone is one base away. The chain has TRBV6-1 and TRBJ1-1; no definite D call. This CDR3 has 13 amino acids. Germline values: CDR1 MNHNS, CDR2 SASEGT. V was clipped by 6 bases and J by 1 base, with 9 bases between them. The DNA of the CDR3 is TGTGCCAGCAGAGGGTCGGGGAACACTGAAGCTTTCTTT. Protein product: CASRGSGNTEAFF.

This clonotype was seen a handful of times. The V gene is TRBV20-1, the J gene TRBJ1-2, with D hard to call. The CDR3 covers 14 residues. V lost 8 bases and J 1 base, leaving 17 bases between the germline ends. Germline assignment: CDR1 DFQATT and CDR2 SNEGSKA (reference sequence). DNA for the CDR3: TGCAGTAAAAATCCGGTCAGGTTTAACTATGGCTACACCTTC. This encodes CSKNPVRFNYGYTF.

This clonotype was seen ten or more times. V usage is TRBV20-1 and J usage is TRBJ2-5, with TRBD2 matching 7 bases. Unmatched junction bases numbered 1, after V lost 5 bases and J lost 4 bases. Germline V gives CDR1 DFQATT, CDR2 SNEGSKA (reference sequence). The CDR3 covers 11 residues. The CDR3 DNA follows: TGCAGTGCTGGGAGGGCAGAGACCCAGTACTTC. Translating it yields CSAGRAETQYF.

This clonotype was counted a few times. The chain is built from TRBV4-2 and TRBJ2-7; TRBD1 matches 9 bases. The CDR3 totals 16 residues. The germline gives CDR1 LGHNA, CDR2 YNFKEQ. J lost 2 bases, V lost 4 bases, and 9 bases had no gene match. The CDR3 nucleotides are TGTGCCAGCAGCCCCAACGGGGGACAGGGAACCTACGAGCAGTACTTC. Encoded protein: CASSPNGGQGTYEQYF.

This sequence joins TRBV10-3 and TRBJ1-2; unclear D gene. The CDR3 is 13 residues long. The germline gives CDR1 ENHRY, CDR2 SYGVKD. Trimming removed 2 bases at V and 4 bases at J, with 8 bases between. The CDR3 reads CAISEDGSYGYTF. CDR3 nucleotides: TGTGCCATCAGTGAGGACGGTTCCTATGGCTACACCTTC.

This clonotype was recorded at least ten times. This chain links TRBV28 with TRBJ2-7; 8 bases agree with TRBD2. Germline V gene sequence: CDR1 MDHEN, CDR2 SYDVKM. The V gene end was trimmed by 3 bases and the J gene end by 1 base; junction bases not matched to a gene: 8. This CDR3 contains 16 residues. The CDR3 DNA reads TGTGCCAGCAGTTTTAATGTGCGGGAGGTGTCCTACGAGCAGTACTTC. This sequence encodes CASSFNVREVSYEQYF. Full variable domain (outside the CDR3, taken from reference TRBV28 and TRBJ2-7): DVKVTQSSRYLVKRTGEKVFLECVQDMDHENMFWYRQDPGLGLRLIYFSYDVKMKEKGDIPEGYSVSREKKERFSLILESASTNQTSMYLCASSFNVREVSYEQYFGPGTRLTVT.

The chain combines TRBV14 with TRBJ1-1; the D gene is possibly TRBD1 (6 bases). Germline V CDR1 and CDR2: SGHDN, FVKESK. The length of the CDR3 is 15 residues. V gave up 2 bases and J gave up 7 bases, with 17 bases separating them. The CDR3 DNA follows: TGTGCCAGCAGCCAATCCTTAACAGGGAAGATTGAAGCTTTCTTT. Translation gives CASSQSLTGKIEAFF.

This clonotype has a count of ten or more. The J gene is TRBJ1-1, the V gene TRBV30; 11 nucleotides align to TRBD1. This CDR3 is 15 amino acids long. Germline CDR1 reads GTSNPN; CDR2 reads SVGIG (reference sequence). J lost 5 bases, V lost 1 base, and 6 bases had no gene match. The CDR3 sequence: CAWSGGQGAWTEAFF. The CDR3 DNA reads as TGTGCCTGGAGTGGAGGACAGGGGGCATGGACTGAAGCTTTCTTT.

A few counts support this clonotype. CDR3 region: CASSPPLAGGPGGELFF. In DNA, the CDR3 is TGTGCCAGCAGCCCCCCGTTAGCGGGAGGGCCCGGCGGGGAGCTGTTTTTT. The chain employs TRBV7-2 and TRBJ2-2, with 11 bases aligning to TRBD2. Per the germline V gene, CDR1 is SGHTA and CDR2 is FQGNSA. Trimming cost V 5 bases and J 7 bases; bases outside gene matches: 12. This CDR3 is 17 amino acids long. Using reference TRBV7-2 and TRBJ2-2 for the parts outside the CDR3, the full variable domain is GAGVSQSPSNKVTEKGKDVELRCDPISGHTALYWYRQSLGQGLEFLIYFQGNSAPDKSGLPSDRFSAERTGGSVSTLTIQRTQQEDSAVYLCASSPPLAGGPGGELFFGEGSRLTVL.

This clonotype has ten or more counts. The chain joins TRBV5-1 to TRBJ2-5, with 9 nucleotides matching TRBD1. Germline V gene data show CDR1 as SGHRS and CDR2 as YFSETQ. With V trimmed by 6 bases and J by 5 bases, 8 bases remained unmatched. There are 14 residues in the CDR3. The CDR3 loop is CASTTYRGRETQYF. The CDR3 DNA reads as TGCGCCAGCACCACTTACAGGGGGCGCGAGACCCAGTACTTC.

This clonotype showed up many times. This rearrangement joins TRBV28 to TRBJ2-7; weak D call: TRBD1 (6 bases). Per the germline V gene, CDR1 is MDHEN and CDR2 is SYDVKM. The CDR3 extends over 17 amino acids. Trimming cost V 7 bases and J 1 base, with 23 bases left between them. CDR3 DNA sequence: TGTGCCAGCATCCCGGGACACATGGTAGGGGGATCCTACGAGCAGTACTTC. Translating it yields CASIPGHMVGGSYEQYF.

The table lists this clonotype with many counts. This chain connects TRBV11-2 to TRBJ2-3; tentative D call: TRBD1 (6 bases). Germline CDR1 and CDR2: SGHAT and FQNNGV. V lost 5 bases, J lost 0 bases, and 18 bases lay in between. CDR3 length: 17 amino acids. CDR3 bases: TGTGCCAGCAGCCGACGAGAAACAGGGATAAGCACAGATACGCAGTATTTT. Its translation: CASSRRETGISTDTQYF.

The CDR3 loop reads CASSPPSAGGNEQYF. CDR3 nucleotide sequence: TGTGCCAGCAGCCCCCCGTCGGCGGGAGGGAACGAGCAGTACTTC. The chain combines TRBV7-9 with TRBJ2-7, with 9 positions matching TRBD2. Trimming at V came to 5 bases and at J to 5 bases, leaving 10 bases not matched to a gene. The CDR3 is 15 residues long. Germline V gene sequence: CDR1 SEHNR, CDR2 FQNEAQ (reference sequence).

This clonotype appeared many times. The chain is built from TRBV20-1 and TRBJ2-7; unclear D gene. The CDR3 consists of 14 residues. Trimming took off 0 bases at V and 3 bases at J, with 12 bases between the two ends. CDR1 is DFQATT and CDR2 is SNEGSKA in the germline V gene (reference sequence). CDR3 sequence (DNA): TGCAGTGCTAGAGATTTAGACAATTACTACGAGCAGTACTTC. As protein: CSARDLDNYYEQYF.

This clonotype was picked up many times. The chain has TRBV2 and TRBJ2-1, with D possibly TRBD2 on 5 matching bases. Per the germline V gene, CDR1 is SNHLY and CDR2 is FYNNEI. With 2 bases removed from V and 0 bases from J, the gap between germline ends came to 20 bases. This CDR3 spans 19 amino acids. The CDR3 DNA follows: TGTGCCAGCAGTGAACTGGACTCCTTTTATACCCACTCCTACAATGAGCAGTTCTTC. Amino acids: CASSELDSFYTHSYNEQFF.

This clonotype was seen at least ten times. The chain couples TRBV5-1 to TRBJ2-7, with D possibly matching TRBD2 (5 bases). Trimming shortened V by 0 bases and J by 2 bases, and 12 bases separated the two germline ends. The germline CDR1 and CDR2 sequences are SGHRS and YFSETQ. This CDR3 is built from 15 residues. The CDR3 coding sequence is TGCGCCAGCAGCTTGGCGACGGGGAATGCCTACGAGCAGTACTTC. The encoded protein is CASSLATGNAYEQYF.

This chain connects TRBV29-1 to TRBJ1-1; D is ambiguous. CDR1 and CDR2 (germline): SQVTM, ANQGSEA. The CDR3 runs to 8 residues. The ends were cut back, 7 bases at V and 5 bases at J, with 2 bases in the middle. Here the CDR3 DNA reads TGCAGCGATACTGAAGCTTTCTTT. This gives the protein CSDTEAFF.

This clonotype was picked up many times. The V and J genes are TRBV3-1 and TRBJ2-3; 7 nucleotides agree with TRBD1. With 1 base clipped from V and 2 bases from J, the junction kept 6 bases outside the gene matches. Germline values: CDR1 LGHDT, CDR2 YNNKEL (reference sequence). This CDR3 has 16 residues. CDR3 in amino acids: CASSQVQGGPTDTQYF. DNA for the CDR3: TGTGCCAGCAGCCAAGTCCAAGGGGGCCCCACAGATACGCAGTATTTT.

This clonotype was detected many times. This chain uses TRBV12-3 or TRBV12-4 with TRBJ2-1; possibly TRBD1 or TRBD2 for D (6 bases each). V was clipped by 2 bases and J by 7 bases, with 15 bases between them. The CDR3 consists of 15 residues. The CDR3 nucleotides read TGTGCCAGCAGTTTATTGACCGGGGGCACGAATGAGCAGTTCTTC. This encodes CASSLLTGGTNEQFF.

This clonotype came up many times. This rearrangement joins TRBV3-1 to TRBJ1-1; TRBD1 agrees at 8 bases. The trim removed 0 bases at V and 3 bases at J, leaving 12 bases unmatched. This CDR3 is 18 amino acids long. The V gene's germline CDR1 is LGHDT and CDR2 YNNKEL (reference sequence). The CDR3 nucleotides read TGTGCCAGCAGCCAAGATCCACCCCGCAAGACAGGGGACACTGAAGCTTTCTTT. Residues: CASSQDPPRKTGDTEAFF.

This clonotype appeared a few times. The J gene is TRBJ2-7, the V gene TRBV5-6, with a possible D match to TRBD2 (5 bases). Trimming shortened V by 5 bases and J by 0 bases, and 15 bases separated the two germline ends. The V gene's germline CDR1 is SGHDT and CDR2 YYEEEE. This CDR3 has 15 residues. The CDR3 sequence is CASRVAPGSSYEQYF. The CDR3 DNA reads TGTGCCAGCAGAGTGGCCCCGGGGAGCTCCTACGAGCAGTACTTC.

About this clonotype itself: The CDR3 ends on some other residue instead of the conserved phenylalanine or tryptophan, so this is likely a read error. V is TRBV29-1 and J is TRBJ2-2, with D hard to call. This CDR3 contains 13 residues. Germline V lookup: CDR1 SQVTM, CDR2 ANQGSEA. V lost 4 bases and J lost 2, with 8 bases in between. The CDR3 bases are TGCAGCGTTGGCGGTTTCAACACCGGGGAGCTGTTTTCT. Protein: CSVGGFNTGELFS.

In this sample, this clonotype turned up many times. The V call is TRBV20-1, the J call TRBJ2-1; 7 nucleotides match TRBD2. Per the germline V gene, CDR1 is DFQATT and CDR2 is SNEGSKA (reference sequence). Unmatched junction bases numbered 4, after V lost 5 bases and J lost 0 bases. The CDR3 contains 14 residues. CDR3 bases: TGCAGTGCTGTACCTAGCGGCTCCTACAATGAGCAGTTCTTC. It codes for CSAVPSGSYNEQFF.

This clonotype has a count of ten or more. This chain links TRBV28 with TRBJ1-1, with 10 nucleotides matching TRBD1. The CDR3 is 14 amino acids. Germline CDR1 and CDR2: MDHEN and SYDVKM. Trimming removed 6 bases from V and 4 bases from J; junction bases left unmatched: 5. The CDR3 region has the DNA TGTGCCAGCAGCCTGACAGGGGGCCGCACTGAAGCTTTCTTT. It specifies CASSLTGGRTEAFF.

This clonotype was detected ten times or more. CDR3 protein: CASGSRGGYGYTF. CDR3 in DNA: TGTGCTAGTGGTTCCAGGGGTGGGTATGGCTACACCTTC. The chain joins TRBV12-5 to TRBJ1-2, with a possible D match to TRBD1 (6 bases). Trimming removed 4 bases at V and 5 bases at J, with 11 bases between. CDR3 length equals 13 residues. Germline V gene lookup returns CDR1 LGHNT and CDR2 FRNRAP.

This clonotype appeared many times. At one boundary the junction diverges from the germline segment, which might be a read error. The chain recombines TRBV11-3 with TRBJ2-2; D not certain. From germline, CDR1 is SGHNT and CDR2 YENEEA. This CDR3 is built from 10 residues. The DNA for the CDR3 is TGTGCCAGCAACAACGGGGAGCTGTTTTTT. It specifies CASNNGELFF.

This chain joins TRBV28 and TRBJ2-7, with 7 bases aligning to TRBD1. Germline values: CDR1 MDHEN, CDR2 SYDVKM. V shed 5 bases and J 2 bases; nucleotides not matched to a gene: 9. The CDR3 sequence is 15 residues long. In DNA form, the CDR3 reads TGTGCCAGCAGTCCCGGGACAGCACAGACCTACGAGCAGTACTTC. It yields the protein CASSPGTAQTYEQYF.

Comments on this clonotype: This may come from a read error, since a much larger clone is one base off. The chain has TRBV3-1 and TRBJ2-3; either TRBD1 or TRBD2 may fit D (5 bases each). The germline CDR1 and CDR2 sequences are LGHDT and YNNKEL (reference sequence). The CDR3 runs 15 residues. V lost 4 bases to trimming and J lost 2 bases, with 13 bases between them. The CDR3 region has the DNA TGTGCCAGCAGCCGAGGGGTCACAGCCACAGATACGCAGTATTTT. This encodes CASSRGVTATDTQYF.

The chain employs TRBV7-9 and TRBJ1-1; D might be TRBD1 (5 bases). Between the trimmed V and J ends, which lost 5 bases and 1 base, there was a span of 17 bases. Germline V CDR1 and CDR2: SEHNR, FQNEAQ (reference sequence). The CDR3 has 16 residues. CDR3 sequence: CASSPLNTGGNTEAFF. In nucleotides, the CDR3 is TGTGCCAGCAGCCCCCTTAACACCGGGGGGAACACTGAAGCTTTCTTT. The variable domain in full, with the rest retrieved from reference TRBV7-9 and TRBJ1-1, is DTGVSQNPRHKITKRGQNVTFRCDPISEHNRLYWYRQTLGQGPEFLTYFQNEAQLEKSRLLSDRFSAERPKGSFSTLEIQRTEQGDSAMYLCASSPLNTGGNTEAFFGQGTRLTVV.

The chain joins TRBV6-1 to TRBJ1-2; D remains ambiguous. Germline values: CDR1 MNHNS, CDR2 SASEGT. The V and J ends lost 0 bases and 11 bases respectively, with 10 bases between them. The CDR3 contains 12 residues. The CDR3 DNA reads TGTGCCAGCAGTGAAGCCGGGTTAGATTACACCTTC. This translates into CASSEAGLDYTF.